Below, one TCR beta chain is given with its context. These data are taken from a study of T cell changes during pregnancy in multiple sclerosis. V lost 0 bases and J lost 1; bases outside the gene matches: 9. The CDR3 is 16 amino acids. CDR1 is GTSNPN and CDR2 is SVGIG in the germline V gene (reference sequence). Repertoires were generated with immunoSEQ multiplex PCR, while TCRdb's copy carries only in-frame clones and drops some. Altogether about 24,000 clones are present, around four fifths being singletons, with the ten largest covering 15% to 19%. Sequenced here: CD8+ T cells from peripheral blood mononuclear cells, sampled in the first trimester of pregnancy. The J gene is TRBJ2-7, the V gene TRBV30; TRBD2 agrees at 7 bases. This clonotype was sampled from a female donor in good health, enrolled as a control in a pregnancy study. Here the CDR3 DNA reads TGTGCCTGGAGTGTATCGGAGCGGGACGGGTCCTACGAGCAGTACTTC. Amino acids: CAWSVSERDGSYEQYF.